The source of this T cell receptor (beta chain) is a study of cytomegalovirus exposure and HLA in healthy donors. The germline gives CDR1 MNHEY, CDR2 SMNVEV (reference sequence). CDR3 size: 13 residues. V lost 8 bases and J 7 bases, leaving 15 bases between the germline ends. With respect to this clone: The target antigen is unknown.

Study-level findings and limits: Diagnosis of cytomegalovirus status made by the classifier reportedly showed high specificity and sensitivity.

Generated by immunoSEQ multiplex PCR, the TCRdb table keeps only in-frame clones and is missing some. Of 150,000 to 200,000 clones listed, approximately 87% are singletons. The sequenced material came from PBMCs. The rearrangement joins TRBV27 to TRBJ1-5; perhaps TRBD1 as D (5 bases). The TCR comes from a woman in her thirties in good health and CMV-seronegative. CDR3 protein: CASAWGWEQPQHF. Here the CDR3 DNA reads TGTGCCAGCGCTTGGGGCTGGGAACAGCCCCAGCATTTT.